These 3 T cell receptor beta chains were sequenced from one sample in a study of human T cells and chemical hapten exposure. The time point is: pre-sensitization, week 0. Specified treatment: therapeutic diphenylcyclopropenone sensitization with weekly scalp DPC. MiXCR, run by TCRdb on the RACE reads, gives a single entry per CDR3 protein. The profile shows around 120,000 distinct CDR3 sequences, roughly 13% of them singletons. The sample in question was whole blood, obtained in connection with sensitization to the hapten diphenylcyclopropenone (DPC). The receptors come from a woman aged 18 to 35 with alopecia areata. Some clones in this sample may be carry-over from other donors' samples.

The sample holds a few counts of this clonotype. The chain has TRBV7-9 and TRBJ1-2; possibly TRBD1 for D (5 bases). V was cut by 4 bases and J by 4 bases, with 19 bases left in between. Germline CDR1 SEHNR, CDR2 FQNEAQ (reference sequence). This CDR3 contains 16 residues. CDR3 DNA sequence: TGTGCCAGCAGCTCATCTTTGGGAGACAGACCCTATGGCTACACCTTC. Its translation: CASSSSLGDRPYGYTF.

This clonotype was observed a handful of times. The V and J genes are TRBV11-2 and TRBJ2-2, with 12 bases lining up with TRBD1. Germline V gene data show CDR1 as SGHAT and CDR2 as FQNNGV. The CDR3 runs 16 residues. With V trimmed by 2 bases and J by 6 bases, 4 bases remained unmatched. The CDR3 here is CASSLLGTGGSGELFF. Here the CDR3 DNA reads TGTGCCAGCAGCTTATTAGGGACAGGGGGCTCCGGGGAGCTGTTTTTT.

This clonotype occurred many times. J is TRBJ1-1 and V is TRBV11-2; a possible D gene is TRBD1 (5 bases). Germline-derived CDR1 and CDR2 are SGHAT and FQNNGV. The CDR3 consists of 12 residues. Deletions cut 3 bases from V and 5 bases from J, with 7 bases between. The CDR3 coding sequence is TGTGCCAGCAGCTTTGAGGGGACTGAAGCTTTCTTT. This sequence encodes CASSFEGTEAFF.